This record covers a single T cell receptor beta chain. The antigen is unknown. The data are from a study of Ad26.COV2.S vaccination and SARS-CoV-2 variants. Study-wide background: Sample donor was a member of the COV1001 Ad26.COV2.S trial arm.

Notes on the study in general: CD8+ and CD4+ T cells specific for spike reportedly responded with substantial breadth after vaccination.

The treatment denotes: some 19 received Ad26.COV2.S at low or high dose, single or two shots; a few received placebo; per-sample allocation not given. Sample collection was performed on day 63 after the first vaccine or placebo injection. Assay used: immunoSEQ multiplex PCR; TCRdb lists only in-frame clones, some missing. Found here are around 300,000 clones, around nine tenths of them singletons; the top ten hold approximately 12%. Sequencing was performed on peripheral blood, taken in a trial of Ad26.COV2.S vaccine versus placebo. The clonotype was recovered from a person aged 18 to 65 who received the Ad26.COV2.S COVID-19 vaccine or a placebo.

The CDR3 DNA is TGCGCCAGCAGCTTGATGACAGGGAGCACTGAAGCTTTCTTT. The encoded protein is CASSLMTGSTEAFF. This rearrangement joins TRBV5-1 to TRBJ1-1; 7 positions match TRBD1. Germline-derived CDR1 and CDR2 are SGHRS and YFSETQ. J gave up 4 bases and V 1 base, and 4 bases lay outside the gene matches. The CDR3 spans 14 residues.